This T cell receptor beta chain was sequenced in a study of blood T cell repertoires in COVID-19. Study background: The United States, Italy and Spain were the sources of the acute and convalescent COVID-19 samples. T cells, B-cell-depleted T cells, or PBMCs provided the cDNA or gDNA that served as material.

This CDR3 has 14 residues. Germline CDR1 LNHNV, CDR2 YYDKDF (reference sequence). V was clipped by 0 bases and J by 6 bases, with 12 bases between them. Assay used: immunoSEQ multiplex PCR; TCRdb lists only in-frame clones, some missing. Here the sample spans about 83,000 clones, about 82% being singletons. The chain couples TRBV15 to TRBJ2-7; TRBD1 might be the D (6 bases). Sequencing used peripheral blood. This TCR was recovered from an elderly woman in a cohort sampled during active or convalescent COVID-19. The CDR3 loop is CATSRDDRPGEQYF. The CDR3 coding sequence is TGTGCCACCAGCAGAGACGACAGGCCTGGCGAGCAGTACTTC. The full variable domain, its missing parts supplied by reference TRBV15 and TRBJ2-7, is DAMVIQNPRYQVTQFGKPVTLSCSQTLNHNVMYWYQQKSSQAPKLLFHYYDKDFNNEADTPDNFQSRRPNTSFCFLDIRSPGLGDTAMYLCATSRDDRPGEQYFGPGTRLTVT.